Included here is one TCR beta chain sequence, with context. What it recognizes is unknown. TCRdb keeps only in-frame clones here, not all; method: immunoSEQ multiplex PCR. The sample has about 440,000 clones, less than 95% seen once. Stated treatment: some 20 received Ad26.COV2.S at low or high dose, single or two shots; 5 received placebo; per-sample allocation not given. Collection of the samples took place on day 63 after the first injection of vaccine or placebo. The source of the sample is a study of Ad26.COV2.S vaccination and SARS-CoV-2 variants. The overall study: Ad26.COV2.S was injected intramuscularly once or twice, 56 days apart.

Study results and caveats: Measurement of non-spike TCR breadth gave similar results in vaccine and placebo recipients. Measurements of TCR breadth and depth may have given underestimates of the total T cell responses. While placebo recipients had lower spike-specific TCR breadth, vaccine recipients had more.

V was shortened by 5 bases and J by 1 base, with 13 bases between the two germline ends. The CDR3 is 15 residues long. The germline V gene has CDR1 SGHRS and CDR2 YFSETQ. The chain uses TRBV5-1 and TRBJ2-1; TRBD1 is a possible D gene (7 bases). The sequenced sample was peripheral blood, obtained in a trial of Ad26.COV2.S vaccine versus placebo. This sequence originates from a person between 18 and 59 years old who received the Ad26.COV2.S COVID-19 vaccine or a placebo. For the CDR3, the DNA is TGCGCCAGCAGTTTCAGGGGGGATTCCTACAATGAGCAGTTCTTC. It encodes CASSFRGDSYNEQFF.